The clone carrying this T cell receptor beta chain was detected only a few times. Its antigen is unidentified. This entry is derived from a study of blood T cells in healthy people across ages. Healthy Caucasians from Russia aged roughly 6 to 100 served as donors. The authors extracted at least 6 micrograms of total RNA per sample. The study, taken as a whole, reports: Long-lived donors had more naive CD4+ cells and higher diversity than aged donors.

The CDR3 loop spans 17 amino acids. J lost 4 bases, V lost 2 bases, and 12 bases had no gene match. Germline CDR1 and CDR2: MNHEY and SVGEGT. A second PCR, run for roughly 7 to 11 cycles, used a sample-barcoded 5' primer plus a J-beta primer mix. A single record per CDR3 protein comes from TCRdb applying MiXCR to the 5' RACE reads. The sample carries fewer than 1 million distinct CDR3 sequences, under 55% recorded once. The chain links TRBV6-2 or TRBV6-3 to TRBJ2-5, with 8 bases fitting TRBD2. The sequenced material came from blood. The clonotype comes from a man aged 60 to 69 in good health. The CDR3 protein is CASSYGPARGARETQYF. In DNA, the CDR3 is TGTGCCAGCAGTTACGGGCCTGCGCGGGGGGCGCGAGAGACCCAGTACTTC.